Below are 9 T cell receptor beta chains sequenced from a single sample in a study of blood T cells in healthy people across ages. The use of a sample-barcoded 5' primer and a J-beta primer mix characterized a second PCR of roughly 7 to 12 cycles. TCRdb itself ran the 5' RACE reads through MiXCR, one entry per CDR3 protein. Of approximately 780,000 distinct CDR3 sequences listed, approximately 24% were seen once; the top ten hold under 3%. This same sample was also part of a study on T cells of mothers and their children.

Sequencing was carried out using blood. These receptors all come from a boy aged 5-17 years in good health.

This chain connects TRBV5-5 to TRBJ2-1; 9 bases map to TRBD1. This CDR3 has 13 amino acids. Germline loops: CDR1 SGHKS, CDR2 YYEKEE (reference sequence). J gave up 7 bases and V 5 bases, and 4 bases lay outside the gene matches. The CDR3 here is CASRSDRGNEQFF. DNA of the CDR3: TGTGCCAGCAGATCAGACAGGGGGAATGAGCAGTTCTTC.

This chain uses TRBV19 with TRBJ1-2; tentatively, D is TRBD1 (5 bases). The CDR3 runs to 14 residues. Between the trimmed V and J ends, which lost 6 bases and 6 bases, there was a span of 17 bases. Germline V CDR1 and CDR2: LNHDA, SQIVND (reference sequence). CDR3 nucleotide sequence: TGTGCCAGTAGCATGGGGCAGGCCAGCAATGGCTACACCTTC. Protein: CASSMGQASNGYTF.

This chain joins TRBV30 and TRBJ2-1; D possibly corresponds to TRBD1 (5 bases). V was clipped by 7 bases and J by 0 bases, with 16 bases between them. CDR3 length: 15 amino acids. CDR1 and CDR2 from the germline V gene are GTSNPN and SVGIG (reference sequence). CDR3 amino acids: CAFQGLSRSYNEQFF. The CDR3 coding sequence is TGTGCCTTCCAGGGTCTGTCCCGCTCCTACAATGAGCAGTTCTTC.

The genes are TRBV20-1 and TRBJ2-3, with no clear D. Trimming removed 0 bases at V and 7 bases at J, with 8 bases between. This CDR3 is built from 12 residues. Germline-derived CDR1 and CDR2 are DFQATT and SNEGSKA (reference sequence). The CDR3 sequence: CSARDMGYTQYF. The CDR3 DNA reads TGCAGTGCTAGAGATATGGGTTATACGCAGTATTTT.

The chain employs TRBV11-2 and TRBJ1-2, with TRBD1 identical over 7 bases. Germline V CDR1 and CDR2: SGHAT, FQNNGV. The CDR3 runs to 16 residues. The trim removed 6 bases at V and 2 bases at J, leaving 12 bases unmatched. CDR3 residues: CASRGGGTGANYGYTF. CDR3 DNA: TGTGCCAGCAGGGGGGGAGGAACAGGGGCCAACTATGGCTACACCTTC.

The V gene is TRBV12-3 or TRBV12-4, the J gene TRBJ2-1, with D tentatively TRBD1 or TRBD2 (5 bases each). This CDR3 is 14 amino acids long. Trimming removed 5 bases from V and 8 bases from J, with 16 bases in between. The CDR3 loop reads CASSPRPRGDEQFF. The CDR3 region has the DNA TGTGCCAGCAGTCCACGGCCTAGAGGGGATGAGCAGTTCTTC.

This rearrangement joins TRBV3-1 to TRBJ1-1; 7 nucleotides line up with TRBD1. The V and J ends lost 6 bases and 3 bases, in that order; junction bases with no gene match: 7. Germline loops: CDR1 LGHDT, CDR2 YNNKEL (reference sequence). The length of the CDR3 is 14 residues. The CDR3 region has the DNA TGTGCCAGCAGTCTCAGGGGGGCCGACACTGAAGCTTTCTTT. Encoded protein: CASSLRGADTEAFF.

V usage is TRBV28 and J usage is TRBJ2-3; TRBD2 matches 7 bases. From germline, CDR1 is MDHEN and CDR2 SYDVKM. This CDR3 is built from 16 residues. V gave up 3 bases and J gave up 5 bases; unmatched junction bases: 11. CDR3 in DNA: TGTGCCAGCAGTTTTATCAGTGGCGCGGGGGTAGATACGCAGTATTTT. This gives the protein CASSFISGAGVDTQYF.

The V and J genes are TRBV5-1 and TRBJ2-1; no clear D. With 0 bases removed from V and 6 bases from J, the gap between germline ends came to 16 bases. This CDR3 region has 16 residues. Per the germline V gene, CDR1 is SGHRS and CDR2 is YFSETQ. Written as DNA, the CDR3 is TGCGCCAGCAGCTTGGCGAATTTTGTGGGATCCAATGAGCAGTTCTTC. This translates into CASSLANFVGSNEQFF.